What follows is one T cell receptor (beta chain) and its context. The data were taken from a study of blood T cell repertoires in COVID-19. Looking at the study overall: T cells, B-cell-depleted T cells, or PBMCs supplied cDNA or gDNA.

There are 16 residues in the CDR3. Trimming shortened V by 3 bases and J by 4 bases, and 15 bases separated the two germline ends. CDR1 and CDR2 from the germline V gene are KGHSH and LQKENI. Enrollees, about 18 to 95 years old, lived in 24 US areas. In the 2 weeks before study entry, exposed participants met a COVID-19 case, which was PCR-confirmed or clinician-diagnosed. Sequencing used immunoSEQ multiplex PCR; TCRdb keeps in-frame clones, though not all of them. Of 300,000 to 350,000 clones listed, about nine tenths are singletons. This clonotype was sampled from a woman younger than 45 who had been exposed to COVID-19. The V call is TRBV18, the J call TRBJ1-4; maybe TRBD1 (5 bases). The sequenced sample consisted of PBMCs or T cells enriched from blood (not recorded which). The CDR3 here is CASSPLPGLLNEKLFF. The CDR3 DNA sequence: TGTGCCAGCTCACCCCTTCCGGGACTGCTTAATGAAAAACTGTTTTTT.